These 16 T cell receptor beta chains originate from one sample sequenced in a study of cytomegalovirus exposure and HLA in healthy donors. Primers for the PCR totalled 60 Vbeta and 13 Jbeta. The table came from immunoSEQ multiplex PCR; TCRdb's copy has only in-frame clones and leaves some out. In the table there are 180,000 or so clones, roughly 80% of which are singletons. Sequenced sample: PBMCs. Receptors were obtained from a woman in her 40s in good health and CMV-seropositive.

This clone came up once. V is TRBV9 and J is TRBJ2-7; weak D call: TRBD2 (6 bases). The CDR3 contains 13 residues. The V end was cut by 0 bases, the J end by 6 bases, with 10 bases between. Germline CDR1 SGDLS, CDR2 YYNGEE. CDR3 sequence reads: CASSVVSGGEQYF. CDR3 nucleotides: TGTGCCAGCAGCGTAGTTTCCGGGGGCGAGCAGTACTTC.

In regard to this clone: The same CDR3 arises from other DNA sequences in this sample as well. V usage is TRBV18 and J usage is TRBJ1-4; no firm D call. The V and J ends lost 0 bases and 7 bases respectively, with 9 bases between them. The CDR3 is made up of 14 amino acids. Germline values: CDR1 KGHSH, CDR2 LQKENI. This chain's CDR3 is CASSPPGGGEKLFF. The CDR3 DNA follows: TGTGCCAGCTCACCACCGGGAGGCGGTGAAAAACTGTTTTTT.

V usage is TRBV5-1 and J usage is TRBJ2-1, with 8 bases lining up with TRBD2. Germline values: CDR1 SGHRS, CDR2 YFSETQ. CDR3 length: 14 residues. V gave up 6 bases and J gave up 7 bases; unmatched junction bases: 9. The CDR3 bases are TGCGCCAGCACTCGGAGCGGGAGTTCGAATGAGCAGTTCTTC. Translation: CASTRSGSSNEQFF.

The J gene is TRBJ1-1, the V gene TRBV19, with TRBD1 matching 7 bases. CDR3 length: 13 residues. Germline V gene data show CDR1 as LNHDA and CDR2 as SQIVND (reference sequence). V lost 7 bases and J lost 1; bases outside the gene matches: 3. CDR3 in amino acids: CASIRTGNTEAFF. As DNA, the CDR3 is TGTGCCAGTATTCGGACAGGGAACACTGAAGCTTTCTTT.

This clone showed up just a few times. CDR3 residues: CASSSLPGGADTQYF. Here the CDR3 DNA reads TGTGCCAGCAGCTCCCTTCCGGGGGGCGCAGATACGCAGTATTTT. The genes are TRBV7-3 and TRBJ2-3; a weak D match, TRBD2 (7 bases). The germline V gene has CDR1 SGHTA and CDR2 FQGTGA. V lost 4 bases to trimming and J lost 4 bases, with 15 bases between them. There are 15 residues in the CDR3.

CDR3 sequence: CASSYLAGHYNEQFF. CDR3 nucleotide sequence: TGTGCCAGCAGTTATCTAGCGGGCCACTACAATGAGCAGTTCTTC. The chain links TRBV6-6 to TRBJ2-1; 8 bases agree with TRBD2. The V gene end was trimmed by 3 bases and the J gene end by 3 bases; junction bases not matched to a gene: 4. CDR3 length: 15 residues. CDR1 is MNHNY, CDR2 SVGAGI, per germline (reference sequence).

The chain is built from TRBV6-5 and TRBJ2-1, with D possibly being TRBD2 (7 bases). V gave up 0 bases and J gave up 7 bases, with 13 bases separating them. The CDR3 contains 15 residues. CDR1 is MNHEY and CDR2 is SVGAGI in the germline V gene. The CDR3 DNA is TGTGCCAGCAGTTACTCGGGGGGCGGGGGAAATGAGCAGTTCTTC. As protein: CASSYSGGGGNEQFF.

The rearrangement joins TRBV6-1 to TRBJ1-1; D call uncertain. With 0 bases removed from V and 10 bases from J, the gap between germline ends came to 12 bases. Germline V lookup: CDR1 MNHNS, CDR2 SASEGT. The CDR3 spans 13 residues. CDR3: CASSEALRGAAFF. The CDR3 coding sequence is TGTGCCAGCAGTGAAGCGCTTCGGGGAGCAGCTTTCTTT.

The chain joins TRBV7-9 to TRBJ1-5; the match to TRBD1 covers 10 bases. There are 15 residues in the CDR3. The germline CDR1 and CDR2 sequences are SEHNR and FQNEAQ (reference sequence). The V segment lost 5 bases and the J segment 6 bases; nucleotides outside the gene matches: 7. The CDR3, as DNA: TGTGCCAGCAGCCCTAGTGGGACAGGGGTTCAGCCCCAGCATTTT. It codes for CASSPSGTGVQPQHF.

V is TRBV4-3 and J is TRBJ2-3; TRBD1 matches at 7 bases. This CDR3 is built from 15 residues. Germline V lookup: CDR1 LGHNA, CDR2 YSLEER. Unmatched junction bases numbered 6, after V lost 1 base and J lost 5 bases. CDR3 nucleotides: TGCGCCAGCAGCCAAGGACAGGGTCAGGTAGATACGCAGTATTTT. Translating gives CASSQGQGQVDTQYF.

This rearrangement joins TRBV7-8 to TRBJ1-1; TRBD1 aligns across 8 bases. This CDR3 contains 15 residues. Germline trimming cut 1 base from V and 10 bases from J; bases unmatched to any gene: 11. Germline loops: CDR1 SGHVS, CDR2 FQNEAQ. The CDR3 coding sequence is TGTGCCAGCAGCTTAGTGGGACAGGCATTCTTGGGAGCTTTCTTT. This translates into CASSLVGQAFLGAFF.

This clone was seen once. J is TRBJ1-1 and V is TRBV10-2; 11 bases are a match to TRBD1. Germline trimming cut 6 bases from V and 9 bases from J; bases unmatched to any gene: 21. Germline CDR1 and CDR2: WSHSY and SAAADI. The CDR3 length is 18 residues. This chain's CDR3 is CASSGTGGSPSPLDKAFF. The CDR3 nucleotides read TGCGCCAGCAGCGGGACAGGGGGTTCACCCAGCCCGCTCGATAAAGCTTTCTTT.

CDR3 residues: CASSLGGGAGELFF. The CDR3 DNA follows: TGCGCCAGCAGCTTGGGTGGAGGGGCCGGGGAGCTGTTTTTT. The gene calls are TRBV5-1 and TRBJ2-2; D is possibly TRBD2 (6 bases). In germline, CDR1 is SGHRS, CDR2 YFSETQ. V was clipped by 0 bases and J by 6 bases, with 9 bases between them. There are 14 residues in the CDR3.

V gene TRBV7-9 combines with J gene TRBJ1-1, with TRBD1 as a possible D gene (6 bases). CDR1 and CDR2 from the germline V gene are SEHNR and FQNEAQ (reference sequence). V dropped 4 bases and J dropped 0 bases, with 18 bases sitting between them. The CDR3 spans 17 residues. The CDR3 here is CASSYSGRGAMNTEAFF. The CDR3 coding sequence is TGTGCCAGCAGCTACTCTGGTCGGGGGGCGATGAACACTGAAGCTTTCTTT.

The chain recombines TRBV5-1 with TRBJ2-5, with TRBD1 matching over 10 bases. The CDR3 covers 18 residues. V gave up 4 bases and J gave up 5 bases; unmatched junction bases: 17. Germline assignment: CDR1 SGHRS and CDR2 YFSETQ. The DNA of the CDR3 is TGCGCCAGCAGCCCCGGGACAGGGGAAGGTTTGGCAAAGGAGACCCAGTACTTC. Its protein is CASSPGTGEGLAKETQYF. Full variable domain (remainder filled in from reference TRBV5-1 and TRBJ2-5): KAGVTQTPRYLIKTRGQQVTLSCSPISGHRSVSWYQQTPGQGLQFLFEYFSETQRNKGNFPGRFSGRQFSNSRSEMNVSTLELGDSALYLCASSPGTGEGLAKETQYFGPGTRLLVL.

The gene calls are TRBV2 and TRBJ2-7, with D tentatively TRBD2 (5 bases). The length of the CDR3 is 11 residues. With 3 bases removed from V and 8 bases from J, the gap between germline ends came to 8 bases. CDR1 and CDR2 (germline): SNHLY, FYNNEI. Here the CDR3 reads CASSEDWKQYF. CDR3 DNA: TGTGCCAGCAGTGAGGACTGGAAGCAGTACTTC.